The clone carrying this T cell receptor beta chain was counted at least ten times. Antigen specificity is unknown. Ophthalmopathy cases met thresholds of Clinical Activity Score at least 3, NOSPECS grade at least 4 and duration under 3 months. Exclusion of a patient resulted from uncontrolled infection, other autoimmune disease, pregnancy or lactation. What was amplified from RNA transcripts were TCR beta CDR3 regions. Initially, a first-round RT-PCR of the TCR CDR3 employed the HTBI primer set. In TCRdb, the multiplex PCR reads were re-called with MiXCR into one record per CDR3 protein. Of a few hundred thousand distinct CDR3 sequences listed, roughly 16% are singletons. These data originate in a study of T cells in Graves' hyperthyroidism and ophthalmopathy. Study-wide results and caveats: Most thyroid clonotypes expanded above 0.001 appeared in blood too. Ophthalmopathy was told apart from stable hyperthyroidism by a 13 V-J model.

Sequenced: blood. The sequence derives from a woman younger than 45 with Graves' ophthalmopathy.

This chain's CDR3 is CASSLAGGPAYYGYTF. The DNA of the CDR3 is TGTGCCAGCAGCTTAGCCGGTGGTCCCGCGTACTATGGCTACACCTTC. The rearrangement uses TRBV7-2 and TRBJ1-2; D call uncertain. CDR3 length: 16 residues. Germline V lookup: CDR1 SGHTA, CDR2 FQGNSA. With 0 bases removed from V and 3 bases from J, the gap between germline ends came to 14 bases. Looking up the rest from reference TRBV7-2 and TRBJ1-2 gives the full variable domain: GAGVSQSPSNKVTEKGKDVELRCDPISGHTALYWYRQSLGQGLEFLIYFQGNSAPDKSGLPSDRFSAERTGGSVSTLTIQRTQQEDSAVYLCASSLAGGPAYYGYTFGSGTRLTVV.